The 30 T cell receptor beta chains presented below share a single source sample, sequenced in a study of cytomegalovirus exposure and HLA in healthy donors. The PCR contained 60 Vbeta and 13 Jbeta primers. Produced via immunoSEQ multiplex PCR; TCRdb's table is partial and in-frame only. Of under 200,000 clones in the sample, roughly 80% are singletons; the top ten hold approximately 1.5%. Source material: PBMCs. The receptors come from a woman younger than 35 in good health and CMV-seronegative.

V and J are TRBV7-9 and TRBJ1-6, with unresolved D. Germline V gives CDR1 SEHNR, CDR2 FQNEAQ (reference sequence). V was cut by 5 bases and J by 8 bases, with 10 bases left in between. This CDR3 is 13 amino acids long. The CDR3 DNA reads TGTGCCAGCAGCGTAGGCGGATATTCACCCCTCCACTTT. Protein product: CASSVGGYSPLHF.

This sequence joins TRBV7-9 and TRBJ2-3; TRBD1 matches 7 bases. The CDR3 loop spans 16 amino acids. Germline values: CDR1 SEHNR, CDR2 FQNEAQ (reference sequence). The trim removed 5 bases at V and 4 bases at J, leaving 12 bases unmatched. DNA of the CDR3: TGTGCCAGCAGCGCCTCGACAGGGTCGTGGGCAGATACGCAGTATTTT. Amino acids: CASSASTGSWADTQYF.

The gene calls are TRBV7-2 and TRBJ1-1; D may be TRBD1 (6 bases). The CDR3 spans 15 residues. CDR1 is SGHTA, CDR2 FQGNSA, per germline. The V end lost 2 bases, the J end lost 4 bases, and 14 bases lay between the germline ends. CDR3 sequence reads: CASSLSDRPGTEAFF. The DNA of the CDR3 is TGTGCCAGCAGCTTATCCGACAGGCCGGGCACTGAAGCTTTCTTT.

In this sample, this clone turned up a few times. The V and J genes are TRBV6-5 and TRBJ2-7; weak D call: TRBD2 (6 bases). Germline CDR1 is MNHEY and CDR2 is SVGAGI. Trimming removed 0 bases from V and 1 base from J, with 10 bases in between. The CDR3 runs 15 residues. CDR3 in amino acids: CASSYSGGGSYEQYF. The CDR3 DNA follows: TGTGCCAGCAGTTACTCGGGAGGAGGATCCTACGAGCAGTACTTC.

The rearrangement links TRBV28 to TRBJ2-3; D uncertain. The CDR3 covers 13 residues. CDR1 and CDR2 from the germline V gene are MDHEN and SYDVKM. Trimming took 2 bases from V and 6 from J, leaving 9 bases between them. Here the CDR3 DNA reads TGTGCCAGCAGTTTAGGAGAACCGGATACGCAGTATTTT. Translated, it gives CASSLGEPDTQYF.

The rearrangement joins TRBV19 to TRBJ1-4; a weak D match, TRBD1 (5 bases). In germline, CDR1 is LNHDA, CDR2 SQIVND (reference sequence). V shed 9 bases and J shed 8 bases, with 19 bases lying between them. The CDR3 is 14 amino acids. For the CDR3, the DNA is TGTGCCAGCCTGGGGGGGGATCTGGGGGAAAAACTGTTTTTT. Protein product: CASLGGDLGEKLFF.

The chain links TRBV11-2 to TRBJ2-3; the D gene is possibly TRBD2 (6 bases). The germline V and J ends were trimmed by 6 bases and 1 base, with 17 bases remaining between them. The CDR3 extends over 16 amino acids. Germline values: CDR1 SGHAT, CDR2 FQNNGV. The CDR3 sequence: CASRGHRGGGTDTQYF. The CDR3 region has the DNA TGTGCCAGCAGAGGGCACCGGGGAGGTGGCACAGATACGCAGTATTTT.

V and J are TRBV11-3 and TRBJ2-1; 9 nucleotides match TRBD2. CDR3 length equals 15 residues. The germline V gene encodes CDR1 SGHNT and CDR2 YENEEA. With 6 bases clipped from V and 2 bases from J, the junction kept 5 bases outside the gene matches. The CDR3 nucleotides are TGTGCCAGCAGTCTCTCTAGCGGGACCTACAATGAGCAGTTCTTC. Translation: CASSLSSGTYNEQFF.

This clone came up a few times. The V call is TRBV7-2, the J call TRBJ2-1; D perhaps matches TRBD2 (6 bases). The CDR3 consists of 13 residues. Trimming pared 1 base from V and 9 bases from J, leaving 10 bases between. Germline CDR1 reads SGHTA; CDR2 reads FQGNSA. The CDR3 DNA sequence: TGTGCCAGCAGCTTAGGGGAGGACACTGAGCAGTTCTTC. It encodes CASSLGEDTEQFF.

In its sample, this clone was seen once. V and J are TRBV27 and TRBJ2-7; 8 nucleotides line up with TRBD1. Unmatched junction bases numbered 4, after V lost 3 bases and J lost 6 bases. Germline V lookup: CDR1 MNHEY, CDR2 SMNVEV (reference sequence). CDR3 length: 13 amino acids. The CDR3 sequence is CASSLQGAAEQYF. The CDR3, as DNA: TGTGCCAGCAGTTTGCAGGGGGCGGCCGAGCAGTACTTC.

CDR3 in DNA: TGTGCCAGCAGCTTAGGAGCAGGGCAAGCCGGAAACACCATATATTTT. It translates to CASSLGAGQAGNTIYF. The chain employs TRBV7-2 and TRBJ1-3, with D perhaps matching TRBD1 (5 bases). CDR3 length equals 16 residues. Deletions cut 1 base from V and 4 bases from J, with 14 bases between. The germline CDR1 and CDR2 sequences are SGHTA and FQGNSA.

The chain uses TRBV7-8 and TRBJ2-3, with a tentative D call TRBD2 (5 bases). The CDR3 has 13 residues. Germline V gene sequence: CDR1 SGHVS, CDR2 FQNEAQ. V lost 1 base to trimming and J lost 5 bases, with 7 bases between them. This chain's CDR3 is CASSLGREDTQYF. DNA of the CDR3: TGTGCCAGCAGCTTAGGCCGGGAAGATACGCAGTATTTT.

The gene calls are TRBV10-3 and TRBJ2-3; 10 nucleotides line up with TRBD2. V was pared by 6 bases and J by 1 base, with 4 bases of the junction left unmatched. CDR1 is ENHRY, CDR2 SYGVKD, per germline. This CDR3 has 15 amino acids. CDR3 coding DNA: TGTGCCATCAGCCTAGCGGGAGTGGGCACAGATACGCAGTATTTT. Protein product: CAISLAGVGTDTQYF.

This sequence joins TRBV6-5 and TRBJ2-1, with 12 bases lining up with TRBD2. Germline CDR1 reads MNHEY; CDR2 reads SVGAGI. CDR3 size: 13 residues. V dropped 6 bases and J dropped 8; count of bases not matched to a gene: 2. DNA of the CDR3: TGTGCCAGCAGACTAGCGGGAGGTCATGAGCAGTTCTTC. Its translation is CASRLAGGHEQFF.

The J gene is TRBJ2-7, the V gene TRBV6-1, with 10 bases aligning to TRBD1. The junction had 12 bases not matched to a gene; V was cut back by 7 bases and J by 6 bases. The germline V gene encodes CDR1 MNHNS and CDR2 SASEGT. This CDR3 is 15 amino acids long. The CDR3: CASKNWGQGMIEQYV. CDR3 sequence (DNA): TGTGCCAGCAAAAATTGGGGACAGGGGATGATCGAGCAGTACGTC.

This clone was seen only a few times. This chain connects TRBV18 to TRBJ1-1, with TRBD1 matching over 7 bases. The ends lost 2 bases at V and 8 bases at J; junction bases unmatched: 5. The germline CDR1 and CDR2 sequences are KGHSH and LQKENI. The CDR3 has 13 amino acids. The CDR3 loop reads CASSPGQAREAFF. As DNA, the CDR3 is TGTGCCAGCTCACCAGGACAGGCGCGGGAAGCTTTCTTT. Complete variable domain (other parts from reference TRBV18 and TRBJ1-1): NAGVMQNPRHLVRRRGQEARLRCSPMKGHSHVYWYRQLPEEGLKFMVYLQKENIIDESGMPKERFSAEFPKEGPSILRIQQVVRGDSAAYFCASSPGQAREAFFGQGTRLTVV.

The V and J genes are TRBV5-6 and TRBJ2-4, with a tentative D call TRBD1 (5 bases). The V gene lost 1 base and the J gene lost 7 bases, with 12 bases spanning the gap. The CDR3 extends over 14 amino acids. Germline V gene lookup returns CDR1 SGHDT and CDR2 YYEEEE. CDR3: CASSLYPGRNIQYF. The CDR3 DNA follows: TGTGCCAGCAGCTTGTACCCAGGGCGGAACATTCAGTACTTC.

This clone was detected once. This chain connects TRBV9 to TRBJ1-1; no definite D call. The germline CDR1 and CDR2 sequences are SGDLS and YYNGEE. The CDR3 contains 17 residues. V lost 1 base, J lost 0 bases, and 16 bases lay in between. The CDR3 is CASSVTELVEMNTEAFF. The CDR3 coding sequence is TGTGCCAGCAGCGTAACCGAATTAGTGGAGATGAACACTGAAGCTTTCTTT.

The chain has TRBV11-2 and TRBJ2-1; 7 positions match TRBD2. With 3 bases clipped from V and 4 bases from J, the junction kept 6 bases outside the gene matches. Germline V lookup: CDR1 SGHAT, CDR2 FQNNGV. The CDR3 covers 15 residues. In DNA form, the CDR3 reads TGTGCCAGCAGCTTCCCTAGCGGATCTTACAATGAGCAGTTCTTC. It yields the protein CASSFPSGSYNEQFF.

This clone was seen a handful of times. The chain employs TRBV6-1 and TRBJ1-5; tentatively, D is TRBD1 (5 bases). Germline V gene data show CDR1 as MNHNS and CDR2 as SASEGT. The V end lost 1 base, the J end lost 3 bases, and 13 bases lay between the germline ends. The CDR3 runs to 16 residues. The CDR3 spells CASSEEWTKINQPQHF. The CDR3 DNA sequence: TGTGCCAGCAGTGAAGAGTGGACAAAAATCAATCAGCCCCAGCATTTT.

This clone came up a few times. The chain is built from TRBV30 and TRBJ1-1; possible D gene TRBD1, 6 bases. This CDR3 region has 13 residues. Trimming cost V 0 bases and J 1 base, with 6 bases left between them. CDR1 GTSNPN and CDR2 SVGIG come from the germline V gene (reference sequence). The DNA for the CDR3 is TGTGCCTGGAGTGTACAGGGGAACACTGAAGCTTTCTTT. Translating it yields CAWSVQGNTEAFF.

The J gene is TRBJ1-4, the V gene TRBV5-4; 9 positions match TRBD1. J was trimmed by 0 bases and V by 3 bases; bases with no gene match: 6. Per germline, CDR1 SGHNT and CDR2 YYREEE (reference sequence). The length of the CDR3 is 17 residues. CDR3 sequence: CASSSGQGSTTNEKLFF. CDR3 in DNA: TGTGCCAGCAGCTCTGGACAGGGGTCTACAACTAATGAAAAACTGTTTTTT.

The rearrangement uses TRBV2 and TRBJ1-6; D gene unclear. Germline CDR1 reads SNHLY; CDR2 reads FYNNEI. V was clipped by 9 bases and J by 10 bases, with 19 bases between them. The CDR3 sequence is 14 residues long. In nucleotides, the CDR3 is TGTGCCAGACGGCGGGAGGACGCGCGGTCACCCCTCCACTTT. Translating it yields CARRREDARSPLHF.

The chain links TRBV6-6 to TRBJ1-3; TRBD1 matches 7 bases. This CDR3 has 16 residues. V was clipped by 0 bases and J by 8 bases; unmatched bases: 10. Per germline, CDR1 MNHNY and CDR2 SVGAGI (reference sequence). CDR3 loop: CASSYSGGPDWDTIYF. In nucleotides, the CDR3 is TGTGCCAGCAGTTACTCAGGGGGCCCTGACTGGGACACCATATATTTT.

The chain recombines TRBV4-3 with TRBJ2-3; D gene ambiguous. The CDR3 totals 12 residues. V lost 1 base and J 6 bases, leaving 5 bases between the germline ends. The germline CDR1 and CDR2 sequences are LGHNA and YSLEER. The CDR3 DNA sequence: TGCGCCAGCAGCCAAGCGGAGGATACGCAGTATTTT. Translation gives CASSQAEDTQYF.

The chain recombines TRBV11-2 with TRBJ2-1; 7 nucleotides agree with TRBD1. The CDR3 sequence is 17 residues long. V shed 7 bases and J 2 bases; nucleotides not matched to a gene: 14. CDR1 SGHAT and CDR2 FQNNGV come from the germline V gene. The CDR3, as DNA: TGTGCCAGCAAACTACGGGCTGACAGGGCGGCCTACAATGAGCAGTTCTTC. This codes for CASKLRADRAAYNEQFF.

The chain couples TRBV18 to TRBJ1-1, with D unresolved. From germline, CDR1 is KGHSH and CDR2 LQKENI. V lost 2 bases, J lost 4 bases, and 8 bases lay in between. The CDR3 spans 13 residues. CDR3 DNA: TGTGCCAGCTCACCAGGTCCAGGCACTGAAGCTTTCTTT. It codes for CASSPGPGTEAFF.

The rearrangement links TRBV6-1 to TRBJ2-1; possible D gene TRBD2, 6 bases. Trimming took 8 bases from V and 2 from J, leaving 16 bases between them. Germline V lookup: CDR1 MNHNS, CDR2 SASEGT. The CDR3 contains 15 residues. Written as DNA, the CDR3 is TGTGCCAGCCGACCCCTAGCGACCACCTACAATGAGCAGTTCTTC. This translates into CASRPLATTYNEQFF.

This clone was seen only once. J is TRBJ1-2 and V is TRBV4-1; TRBD1 matches at 9 bases. This CDR3 has 16 residues. CDR1 and CDR2 (germline): MGHRA, YSYEKL. With 2 bases clipped from V and 1 base from J, the junction kept 5 bases outside the gene matches. In DNA, the CDR3 is TGCGCCAGCAGCCAAACAACGGACAGGGGTAACTATGGCTACACCTTC. Amino acid sequence: CASSQTTDRGNYGYTF.

This clone was counted a single time. In nucleotides, the CDR3 is TGTGCCAGCTCACCACCAAATGTACCCGTGCGCAATGAGCAGTTCTTC. This sequence encodes CASSPPNVPVRNEQFF. The chain is built from TRBV18 and TRBJ2-1, with D unresolved. Between the trimmed V and J ends, which lost 0 bases and 6 bases, there was a span of 15 bases. The CDR3 contains 16 residues. CDR1 KGHSH and CDR2 LQKENI come from the germline V gene.